This T cell receptor (beta chain) was documented in a study of OX40 agonist ivuxolimab in advanced cancers. Study summary: All patients had ivuxolimab intravenously every 2 weeks at 0.01 to 10 mg/kg. Study-level findings and limits: The study found that CD8+ T cells averaged more expanded clones than CD4+. Clonal expansion among partial responders at 0.1-3.0 mg/kg ranked near the lowest.

As concerns this clone: What it recognizes is unknown.

Assay used: immunoSEQ multiplex PCR; TCRdb lists only in-frame clones, some missing. The repertoire has around 66,000 clones, about 85% of them found once; the top ten carry under 0.4%. CDR1 LNHDA and CDR2 SQIVND come from the germline V gene (reference sequence). The CDR3 is 16 residues long. J lost 3 bases, V lost 3 bases, and 10 bases had no gene match. The sequencing here drew on CD4+ or CD8+ T cells sorted from blood, taken in a trial of the OX40 agonist ivuxolimab. The genes are TRBV19 and TRBJ1-2; 7 bases line up with TRBD1. The sequence was obtained from an adult with an advanced solid tumor such as melanoma, head and neck, liver or kidney cancer. The CDR3 sequence is CASSIEGQARDYGYTF. CDR3 nucleotides: TGTGCCAGTAGTATTGAAGGACAGGCTCGAGACTATGGCTACACCTTC.